This paragraph reports one T cell receptor (beta chain). What made the TCR beta cDNA was 5'RACE template switching with UMIs. TCRdb reprocessed the 5' RACE reads, with one entry per CDR3 protein and no DNA. Its table lists roughly 160,000 distinct CDR3 sequences. The CDR3 extends over 16 amino acids. Germline CDR1 is SGHVS and CDR2 is FNYEAQ. The data derive from a study of T cells expressing NK-cell markers. The clonotype was recovered from a man between 18 and 69 years old in good health. The J gene is TRBJ2-5, the V gene TRBV7-6; TCRdb designates TRBD2, a call that cannot be tested without DNA. Sequenced sample: blood T cells: a sorted CD56 or NKG2C T cell subset, CD4+ or CD8+ T cells, or bulk PBMC T cells (not recorded which). The CDR3: CASSSPVKAGEGTQYF.